These 14 T cell receptor beta chains were sequenced from one sample in a study of T cells in Graves' hyperthyroidism and ophthalmopathy. Amplified regions were TCR beta CDR3 sequences from RNA transcripts. The HTBI set primed first-round TCR CDR3 RT-PCR. TCRdb passed the multiplex PCR reads through MiXCR, listing each CDR3 protein once. The sample records some 490,000 distinct CDR3 sequences, around 15% being singletons. Sequencing was carried out using blood. The receptors were sampled from a woman in her twenties or thirties with Graves' ophthalmopathy.

This clonotype was detected only a few times. The CDR3 protein is CASSPQEYNEQFF. The CDR3 nucleotides are TGTGCCAGTTCGCCCCAGGAGTACAATGAGCAGTTCTTC. This chain connects TRBV9 to TRBJ2-1, with no clear D. V shed 8 bases and J shed 4 bases, with 13 bases lying between them. Germline V CDR1 and CDR2: SGDLS, YYNGEE. The CDR3 has 13 residues.

There are many counts of this clonotype. The J gene is TRBJ1-2, the V gene TRBV6-1, with D hard to call. The germline V and J ends were trimmed by 8 bases and 2 bases, with 15 bases remaining between them. CDR3 length equals 14 residues. Germline CDR1 MNHNS, CDR2 SASEGT. The CDR3 DNA is TGTGCCAGCCAAAACCAGGACCTAAACTATGGCTACACCTTC. Amino acid sequence: CASQNQDLNYGYTF.

With regard to this clonotype: One end of the junction fails to match germline, which may point to a read error. The V gene is TRBV7-2, the J gene TRBJ2-7; TRBD2 might be the D (7 bases). Germline lookup yields CDR1 SGHTA and CDR2 FQGNSA. CDR3 length equals 13 residues. Here the CDR3 reads CANSLGGPYEQYF. CDR3 DNA: TGTGCCAACAGCTTGGGGGGGCCCTACGAGCAGTACTTC.

With respect to this clonotype: A much larger clone differs by one base, so this may be a read error. J is TRBJ2-2 and V is TRBV11-2; 8 bases agree with TRBD1. The CDR3 spans 15 residues. CDR1 is SGHAT and CDR2 is FQNNGV in the germline V gene. The CDR3 DNA sequence: TGTGCCAGCAGCTTACCCGACAGGGGCGCCGGGGAGCCGTTTTTT. It encodes CASSLPDRGAGEPFF.

Many counts were recorded for this clonotype. J is TRBJ2-7 and V is TRBV5-1; D might be TRBD1 (6 bases). V was trimmed by 4 bases and J by 4 bases, leaving 18 bases between them. The germline V gene has CDR1 SGHRS and CDR2 YFSETQ. This CDR3 has 15 amino acids. DNA for the CDR3: TGCGCCAGCAGCCCCTCCCGACAGGCCCTTTACGAGCAGTACTTC. The encoded protein is CASSPSRQALYEQYF.

In this sample, this clonotype turned up a few times. This chain joins TRBV14 and TRBJ2-1; TRBD1 agrees at 7 bases. The CDR3 has 15 residues. V trimming: 2 bases; J trimming: 4 bases; junction bases outside the gene matches: 5. CDR1 SGHDN and CDR2 FVKESK come from the germline V gene. The CDR3, as DNA: TGTGCCAGCAGCCAAAAAAGGGGGCAGTACAATGAGCAGTTCTTC. Its protein product is CASSQKRGQYNEQFF.

The table lists this clonotype with many counts. This rearrangement joins TRBV7-2 to TRBJ2-7; no firm D call. Germline V CDR1 and CDR2: SGHTA, FQGNSA. This CDR3 has 12 amino acids. V was pared by 5 bases and J by 2 bases, with 7 bases between. The CDR3 DNA sequence: TGTGCCAGCAGCCCAAGGCCCTACGAGCAGTACTTC. Translation: CASSPRPYEQYF.

CDR3 loop: CASSVGTPSFGEQYF. CDR3 DNA: TGTGCCAGCAGCGTAGGAACCCCGAGTTTTGGGGAGCAGTACTTC. The rearrangement uses TRBV9 and TRBJ2-7; D remains ambiguous. Germline CDR1 and CDR2: SGDLS and YYNGEE. Trimming took off 0 bases at V and 7 bases at J, with 17 bases between the two ends. This CDR3 is built from 15 residues.

This clonotype was counted ten times or more. The chain carries TRBV7-8 and TRBJ2-7, with a tentative D call TRBD1 (6 bases). V dropped 5 bases and J dropped 3 bases, with 20 bases sitting between them. Germline V gene lookup returns CDR1 SGHVS and CDR2 FQNEAQ. The CDR3 is made up of 16 amino acids. In nucleotides, the CDR3 is TGTGCCAGCAGCCCCTACGCCACCGGGACAAACTACGAGCAGTACTTC. It is translated as CASSPYATGTNYEQYF.

There are many counts of this clonotype. V is TRBV20-1 and J is TRBJ1-6; the D gene is possibly TRBD1 (6 bases). CDR3 length: 14 amino acids. Germline CDR1 reads DFQATT; CDR2 reads SNEGSKA (reference sequence). V was cut by 5 bases and J by 4 bases, with 12 bases left in between. In nucleotides, the CDR3 is TGCAGTGCTTTAACAGGGTTGTATAATTCACCCCTCCACTTT. This encodes CSALTGLYNSPLHF.

This clonotype appeared many times. The V and J genes are TRBV24-1 and TRBJ1-5; 7 bases align to TRBD1. The V gene end was trimmed by 4 bases and the J gene end by 7 bases; junction bases not matched to a gene: 6. CDR1 and CDR2 (germline): KGHDR, SFDVKD. CDR3 length: 14 amino acids. CDR3 sequence (DNA): TGTGCCACCAGTGAACCGGGACAGATACAGCCCCAGCATTTT. It codes for CATSEPGQIQPQHF.

V usage is TRBV11-2 and J usage is TRBJ2-1, with 10 nucleotides matching TRBD2. Germline V gene data show CDR1 as SGHAT and CDR2 as FQNNGV. This CDR3 comprises 15 residues. The ends lost 1 base at V and 7 bases at J; junction bases unmatched: 4. CDR3: CASSLGAGGLNEQFF. The CDR3 DNA reads TGTGCCAGCAGCTTAGGAGCGGGAGGGCTTAATGAGCAGTTCTTC.

The V and J genes are TRBV9 and TRBJ1-1; D is unresolved. The germline V and J ends were trimmed by 0 bases and 2 bases, with 5 bases remaining between them. In germline, CDR1 is SGDLS, CDR2 YYNGEE. The CDR3 covers 13 residues. The CDR3 protein is CASSVVRNTEAFF. CDR3 nucleotide sequence: TGTGCCAGCAGCGTAGTAAGAAACACTGAAGCTTTCTTT.

The chain employs TRBV28 and TRBJ2-3, with 7 bases that match TRBD1. CDR1 MDHEN and CDR2 SYDVKM come from the germline V gene. With V trimmed by 8 bases and J by 2 bases, 1 base remained unmatched. The CDR3 loop spans 12 amino acids. The CDR3 nucleotides are TGTGCCAGCGGACAGGACACAGATACGCAGTATTTT. Translation: CASGQDTDTQYF.